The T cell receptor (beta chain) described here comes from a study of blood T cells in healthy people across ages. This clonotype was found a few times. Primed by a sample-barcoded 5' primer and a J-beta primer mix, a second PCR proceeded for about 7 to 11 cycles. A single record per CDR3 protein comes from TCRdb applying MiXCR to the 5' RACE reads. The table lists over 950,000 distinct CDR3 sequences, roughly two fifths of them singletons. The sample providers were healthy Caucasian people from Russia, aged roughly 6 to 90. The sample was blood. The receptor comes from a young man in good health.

For the CDR3, the DNA is TGTGCCAGCAGCACGGGACAGGGGAGGTATGAGCAGTTCTTC. It encodes CASSTGQGRYEQFF. The chain is built from TRBV7-9 and TRBJ2-1; TRBD1 aligns across 10 bases. The junction had 6 bases not matched to a gene; V was cut back by 5 bases and J by 8 bases. From germline, CDR1 is SEHNR and CDR2 FQNEAQ (reference sequence). The CDR3 totals 14 residues.